These 26 T cell receptor beta chains originate from one sample sequenced in a study of shared clonotypes between healthy human individuals. Only in-frame clones appear in the TCRdb table, and some are missing; sequencing was by immunoSEQ multiplex PCR. The top ten hold about 0.064% of the sample, which has approximately 500,000 clones, about 96% seen once. What was sequenced was naive CD4+ T cells sorted from blood. Subset described: CD45RA+ positively selected. Receptors originate from a woman aged 30 to 39 in good health.

This chain connects TRBV19 to TRBJ2-7, with 8 positions matching TRBD1. From germline, CDR1 is LNHDA and CDR2 SQIVND (reference sequence). J was trimmed by 2 bases and V by 6 bases; bases with no gene match: 9. This CDR3 has 15 amino acids. The CDR3 is CASRKGQDLPYEQYF. The DNA of the CDR3 is TGTGCCAGTAGAAAGGGACAGGATCTACCCTACGAGCAGTACTTC.

The chain uses TRBV7-9 and TRBJ2-3, with a tentative D call TRBD1 (6 bases). With 7 bases removed from V and 4 bases from J, the gap between germline ends came to 12 bases. Germline CDR1 SEHNR, CDR2 FQNEAQ (reference sequence). The CDR3 consists of 13 residues. CDR3 in amino acids: CASTHRVPDTQYF. The CDR3 region has the DNA TGTGCCAGCACCCACAGGGTTCCAGATACGCAGTATTTT.

The chain uses TRBV10-1 and TRBJ2-3, with D unresolved. The CDR3 is 15 amino acids. The germline V and J ends were trimmed by 6 bases and 0 bases, with 13 bases remaining between them. Germline assignment: CDR1 WNHNN and CDR2 SYGVQD (reference sequence). The CDR3 DNA reads TGCGCCAGCAGCGCAGGACCCCAAAGCACAGATACGCAGTATTTT. Translated: CASSAGPQSTDTQYF.

This chain uses TRBV7-9 with TRBJ1-4; D remains ambiguous. V was pared by 5 bases and J by 8 bases, with 9 bases between. This CDR3 comprises 12 residues. The germline V gene has CDR1 SEHNR and CDR2 FQNEAQ (reference sequence). CDR3 nucleotides: TGTGCCAGCAGCGTAGAAGGGGAAAAACTGTTTTTT. Its translation: CASSVEGEKLFF.

The sample holds one count of this clone. The rearrangement joins TRBV15 to TRBJ2-7; TRBD2 matches at 7 bases. Germline CDR1 reads LNHNV; CDR2 reads YYDKDF (reference sequence). The J segment lost 9 bases and the V segment lost 3 bases, leaving 14 bases of the junction unmatched. The CDR3 is 15 residues long. CDR3 DNA sequence: TGTGCCACCAGCAGGATCCGGGGGGATTTCCTTGTGCAGTACTTC. Amino acid sequence: CATSRIRGDFLVQYF.

This sequence joins TRBV28 and TRBJ1-6; D is perhaps TRBD1 (6 bases). Germline CDR1 reads MDHEN; CDR2 reads SYDVKM. The CDR3 is 16 residues long. V was trimmed by 6 bases and J by 5 bases, leaving 17 bases between them. CDR3 in DNA: TGTGCCAGCAGCCCGGACAGCGAGCCTAATAATTCACCCCTCCACTTT. Protein: CASSPDSEPNNSPLHF. Looking up the rest from reference TRBV28 and TRBJ1-6 gives the full variable domain: DVKVTQSSRYLVKRTGEKVFLECVQDMDHENMFWYRQDPGLGLRLIYFSYDVKMKEKGDIPEGYSVSREKKERFSLILESASTNQTSMYLCASSPDSEPNNSPLHFGNGTRLTVT.

DNA of the CDR3: TGTGCCACCAGCAGAGATCTTCTGGGGGGCGAAATCTATGGCTACACCTTC. Its protein product is CATSRDLLGGEIYGYTF. V and J are TRBV15 and TRBJ1-2, with D maybe TRBD1 (6 bases). This CDR3 contains 17 residues. Trimming removed 0 bases at V and 4 bases at J, with 18 bases between. Germline V gives CDR1 LNHNV, CDR2 YYDKDF (reference sequence). The full variable domain, with the rest looked up from reference TRBV15 and TRBJ1-2, is DAMVIQNPRYQVTQFGKPVTLSCSQTLNHNVMYWYQQKSSQAPKLLFHYYDKDFNNEADTPDNFQSRRPNTSFCFLDIRSPGLGDTAMYLCATSRDLLGGEIYGYTFGSGTRLTVV.

V and J are TRBV6-5 and TRBJ2-7; D is perhaps TRBD1 (6 bases). Germline lookup yields CDR1 MNHEY and CDR2 SVGAGI. This CDR3 contains 14 residues. With 6 bases removed from V and 2 bases from J, the gap between germline ends came to 14 bases. The CDR3 is CASSTGTPPYEQYF. For the CDR3, the DNA is TGTGCCAGCAGCACCGGGACACCACCCTACGAGCAGTACTTC.

The V gene is TRBV13, the J gene TRBJ2-1; 11 nucleotides match TRBD2. The germline CDR1 and CDR2 sequences are PRHDT and FYEKMQ (reference sequence). The CDR3 is 15 residues long. The junction had 8 bases not matched to a gene; V was cut back by 5 bases and J by 8 bases. The DNA of the CDR3 is TGTGCCAGCAGCGGGTTAGCGGGAGGGCCCGATGAGCAGTTCTTC. It encodes CASSGLAGGPDEQFF.

J is TRBJ2-2 and V is TRBV10-2; 8 positions match TRBD2. The germline gives CDR1 WSHSY, CDR2 SAAADI. This CDR3 has 16 amino acids. The V gene end was trimmed by 5 bases and the J gene end by 0 bases; junction bases not matched to a gene: 5. CDR3 nucleotides: TGCGCCAGCAGTTTAACTAGCGGCACGAACACCGGGGAGCTGTTTTTT. Translating it yields CASSLTSGTNTGELFF.

V gene TRBV19 combines with J gene TRBJ2-5; D remains unclear. CDR1 and CDR2 (germline): LNHDA, SQIVND (reference sequence). V was cut by 5 bases and J by 1 base, with 8 bases left in between. This CDR3 has 13 residues. The CDR3 reads CASSGSAQETQYF. For the CDR3, the DNA is TGTGCCAGTAGTGGGTCGGCCCAAGAGACCCAGTACTTC.

This chain connects TRBV19 to TRBJ1-2; D uncertain. Per the germline V gene, CDR1 is LNHDA and CDR2 is SQIVND (reference sequence). The CDR3 contains 13 residues. The V end was cut by 3 bases, the J end by 3 bases, with 8 bases between. The chain's CDR3 is CASSMWADYGYTF. The DNA of the CDR3 is TGTGCCAGTAGTATGTGGGCGGACTATGGCTACACCTTC.

The CDR3 nucleotides read TGTGCCAGCAGCTTAGTAGGGACAGGGGGTAGGGACTATGGCTACACCTTC. This codes for CASSLVGTGGRDYGYTF. The V and J genes are TRBV7-2 and TRBJ1-2; 11 nucleotides align to TRBD1. After removal of 1 base from V and 3 bases from J, the junction contained 7 bases not matched to a gene. Germline V gene sequence: CDR1 SGHTA, CDR2 FQGNSA. This CDR3 has 17 amino acids.

This clone was detected only a few times. Here the CDR3 reads CASRTGAPLVEQYF. The CDR3 DNA sequence: TGTGCCAGCAGAACAGGGGCCCCCCTTGTTGAGCAGTACTTC. The chain uses TRBV6-1 and TRBJ2-7; 7 nucleotides match TRBD1. Per germline, CDR1 MNHNS and CDR2 SASEGT. V lost 6 bases, J lost 7 bases, and 12 bases stayed unmatched. This CDR3 has 14 residues.

This chain uses TRBV19 with TRBJ2-1, with a tentative D call TRBD1 (6 bases). The CDR3 has 16 amino acids. The V end was cut by 7 bases, the J end by 4 bases, with 20 bases between. Germline CDR1 and CDR2: LNHDA and SQIVND (reference sequence). CDR3 in amino acids: CASTPRVGHPYNEQFF. The CDR3 DNA follows: TGTGCCAGTACTCCTAGAGTGGGACACCCATACAATGAGCAGTTCTTC.

The table lists this clone with a count of one. This chain uses TRBV5-6 with TRBJ2-1; D unresolved. Germline CDR1 is SGHDT and CDR2 is YYEEEE. The CDR3 runs to 15 residues. With 0 bases removed from V and 1 base from J, the gap between germline ends came to 8 bases. The CDR3 loop reads CASSLDLASYNEQFF. DNA for the CDR3: TGTGCCAGCAGCTTGGACCTGGCGTCCTACAATGAGCAGTTCTTC. The complete variable domain, with remaining parts taken from reference TRBV5-6 and TRBJ2-1, reads DAGVTQSPTHLIKTRGQQVTLRCSPKSGHDTVSWYQQALGQGPQFIFQYYEEEERQRGNFPDRFSGHQFPNYSSELNVNALLLGDSALYLCASSLDLASYNEQFFGPGTRLTVL.

The gene calls are TRBV9 and TRBJ2-3; 10 nucleotides match TRBD2. Germline CDR1 reads SGDLS; CDR2 reads YYNGEE. With 2 bases clipped from V and 0 bases from J, the junction kept 0 bases outside the gene matches. The CDR3 sequence is 15 residues long. The chain's CDR3 is CASSVTSGSTDTQYF. The CDR3 DNA sequence: TGTGCCAGCAGCGTGACTAGCGGGAGCACAGATACGCAGTATTTT.

This chain connects TRBV6-6 to TRBJ1-3, with D tentatively TRBD1 (5 bases). The CDR3 is 14 amino acids. The germline V gene has CDR1 MNHNY and CDR2 SVGAGI (reference sequence). V gave up 2 bases and J gave up 2 bases, with 7 bases separating them. In DNA form, the CDR3 reads TGTGCCAGCAGTTACGGGGGAGCTGGAAACACCATATATTTT. This translates into CASSYGGAGNTIYF.

This chain uses TRBV28 with TRBJ2-2, with a weak D call TRBD1 (5 bases). CDR1 and CDR2 from the germline V gene are MDHEN and SYDVKM. Trimming shortened V by 5 bases and J by 2 bases, and 15 bases separated the two germline ends. This CDR3 has 16 residues. In DNA form, the CDR3 reads TGTGCCAGCAGTCCCCCCGTTGGGGCTAACACCGGGGAGCTGTTTTTT. It specifies CASSPPVGANTGELFF. Filled out from reference TRBV28 and TRBJ2-2, the complete variable domain reads DVKVTQSSRYLVKRTGEKVFLECVQDMDHENMFWYRQDPGLGLRLIYFSYDVKMKEKGDIPEGYSVSREKKERFSLILESASTNQTSMYLCASSPPVGANTGELFFGEGSRLTVL.

The V call is TRBV5-4, the J call TRBJ1-1; D is unresolved. CDR3 length equals 16 residues. V lost 0 bases to trimming and J lost 5 bases, with 17 bases between them. The germline V gene has CDR1 SGHNT and CDR2 YYREEE (reference sequence). CDR3 nucleotides: TGTGCCAGCAGCTTGGGTCTCGGGTCGGGCGGAACTGAAGCTTTCTTT. Encoded protein: CASSLGLGSGGTEAFF.

The chain has TRBV28 and TRBJ2-7; TRBD2 agrees at 14 bases. This CDR3 has 19 residues. Unmatched junction bases numbered 12, after V lost 2 bases and J lost 3 bases. CDR1 and CDR2 from the germline V gene are MDHEN and SYDVKM. Written as DNA, the CDR3 is TGTGCCAGCAGTTTAAGGGCTAGGGGACTAGCGGGAGTTTACTACGAGCAGTACTTC. Amino acid sequence: CASSLRARGLAGVYYEQYF.

The chain combines TRBV19 with TRBJ2-5, with TRBD1 identical over 7 bases. TRBJ2-7 explains the end of the DNA better; the J call may be wrong. From germline, CDR1 is LNHDA and CDR2 SQIVND (reference sequence). The CDR3 covers 14 residues. The CDR3 is CASSIGDSQNEQYF. CDR3 coding DNA: TGTGCCAGTAGTATCGGGGACAGTCAAAACGAGCAGTACTTC.

This chain connects TRBV5-1 to TRBJ2-5; D is uncertain. The J call is uncertain, as TRBJ2-7 better fits the DNA end. The germline V gene has CDR1 SGHRS and CDR2 YFSETQ. There are 13 residues in the CDR3. The CDR3 DNA sequence: TGCGCCAGCAGCACGGACCCCTACTACGAGCAGTACTTC. Protein product: CASSTDPYYEQYF.

The chain combines TRBV28 with TRBJ2-7; TRBD2 aligns across 10 bases. The CDR3 loop spans 15 amino acids. The germline gives CDR1 MDHEN, CDR2 SYDVKM. With V trimmed by 8 bases and J by 5 bases, 12 bases remained unmatched. This CDR3 is CASFGASGSLDEQYF. The CDR3 DNA reads as TGTGCCAGCTTCGGGGCTAGCGGGAGTCTCGACGAGCAGTACTTC. Together with reference TRBV28 and TRBJ2-7, the CDR3 gives the full variable domain: DVKVTQSSRYLVKRTGEKVFLECVQDMDHENMFWYRQDPGLGLRLIYFSYDVKMKEKGDIPEGYSVSREKKERFSLILESASTNQTSMYLCASFGASGSLDEQYFGPGTRLTVT.

This CDR3 is CASSGQDYYEQYF. DNA for the CDR3: TGTGCCAGTAGCGGACAAGACTACTACGAGCAGTACTTC. This sequence joins TRBV19 and TRBJ2-7; D possibly uses TRBD1 or TRBD2 (5 bases each). Germline-derived CDR1 and CDR2 are LNHDA and SQIVND (reference sequence). The CDR3 is made up of 13 amino acids. The V and J ends lost 6 bases and 3 bases respectively, with 12 bases between them.

The chain's CDR3 is CASSSGQLNTEAFF. The CDR3 DNA reads TGTGCCAGCAGCTCAGGACAGCTGAACACTGAAGCTTTCTTT. This rearrangement joins TRBV7-2 to TRBJ1-1, with D tentatively TRBD1 (6 bases). Trimming cost V 4 bases and J 0 bases, with 9 bases left between them. This CDR3 region has 14 residues. The germline V gene encodes CDR1 SGHTA and CDR2 FQGNSA.